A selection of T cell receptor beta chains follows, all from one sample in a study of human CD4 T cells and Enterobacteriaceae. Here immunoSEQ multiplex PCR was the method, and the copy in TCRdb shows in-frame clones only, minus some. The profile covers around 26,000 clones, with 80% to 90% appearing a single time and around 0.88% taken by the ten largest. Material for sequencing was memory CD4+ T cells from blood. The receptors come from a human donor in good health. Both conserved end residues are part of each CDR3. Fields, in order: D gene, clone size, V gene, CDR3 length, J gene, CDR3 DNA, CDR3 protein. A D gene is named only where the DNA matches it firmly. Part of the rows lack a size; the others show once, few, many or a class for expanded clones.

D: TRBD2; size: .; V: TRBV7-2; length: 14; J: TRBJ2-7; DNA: TGTGCCAGCAGCCGACTAGCGGGAGCTCACGAGCAGTACTTC; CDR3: CASSRLAGAHEQYF
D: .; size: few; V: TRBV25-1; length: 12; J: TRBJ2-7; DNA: TGTGCCAGCAGCCGGGACATTTACGAGCAGTACTTC; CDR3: CASSRDIYEQYF
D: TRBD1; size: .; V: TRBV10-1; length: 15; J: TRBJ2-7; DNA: TGCGCCAGCAGTGACGCCGGGACAGCCCCCTACGAGCAGTACTTC; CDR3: CASSDAGTAPYEQYF
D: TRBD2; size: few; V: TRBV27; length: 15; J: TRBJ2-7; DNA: TGTGCCAGCAGTCGTCGAGCGGGAGAAATCTACGAGCAGTACTTC; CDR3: CASSRRAGEIYEQYF
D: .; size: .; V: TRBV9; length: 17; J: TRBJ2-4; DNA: TGTGCCAGCAGCCCCCCCCTGGCGATCCTAGCCAAAAACATTCAGTACTTC; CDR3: CASSPPLAILAKNIQYF
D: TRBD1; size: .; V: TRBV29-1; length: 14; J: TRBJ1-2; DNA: TGCAGCACAGGGACAGGAAATGATATCTATGGCTACACCTTC; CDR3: CSTGTGNDIYGYTF
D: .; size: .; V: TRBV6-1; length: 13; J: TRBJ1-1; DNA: TGTGCCAGCAGTGCTGAGGCGAACACTGAAGCTTTCTTT; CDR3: CASSAEANTEAFF
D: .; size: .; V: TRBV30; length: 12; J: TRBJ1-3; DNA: TGTGCCTGGGTGAGCTCTGGAAACACCATATATTTT; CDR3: CAWVSSGNTIYF
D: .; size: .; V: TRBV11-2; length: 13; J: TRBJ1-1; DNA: TGTGCCAGCAGCTTAACAGGGTATCCTGAAACTTTCTTT; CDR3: CASSLTGYPETFF
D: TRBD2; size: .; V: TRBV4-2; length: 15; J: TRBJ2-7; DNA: TGTGCCAGCAGCCAAGAGGGACTAGCGGGGGAAGAGCAGTACTTC; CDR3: CASSQEGLAGEEQYF
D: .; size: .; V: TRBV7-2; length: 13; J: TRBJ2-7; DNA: TGTGCCAGCAGCTTACCGCCGGGGAACGAGCAGTACTTC; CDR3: CASSLPPGNEQYF
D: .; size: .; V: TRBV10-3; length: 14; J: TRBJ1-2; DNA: TGTGCCATCAGTGGGGGAGGGTCTAACTATGGCTACACCTTC; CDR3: CAISGGGSNYGYTF
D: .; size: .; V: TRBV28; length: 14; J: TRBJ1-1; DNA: TGTGCCAGCAGTCTACGACAACCAGGAGCTGAAGCTTTCTTT; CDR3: CASSLRQPGAEAFF
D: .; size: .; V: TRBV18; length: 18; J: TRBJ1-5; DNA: TGTGCCAGCTCACCAGGAGGGGCATCGTCGTATAGCAATCAGCCCCAGCATTTT; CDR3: CASSPGGASSYSNQPQHF
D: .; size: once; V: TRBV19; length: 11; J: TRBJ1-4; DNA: TGTGCCAGTAGTCCAGATGAAAAACTGTTTTTT; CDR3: CASSPDEKLFF
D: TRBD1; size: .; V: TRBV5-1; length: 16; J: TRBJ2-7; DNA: TGCGCCAGCAGCTTGCCAGGGACAGGGGGCGCCTACGAGCAGTACTTC; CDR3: CASSLPGTGGAYEQYF
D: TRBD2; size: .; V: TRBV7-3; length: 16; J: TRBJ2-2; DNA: TGTGCCAGCAGCCCAACTACTAGCGGGAGGGCCGGGGAGCTGTTTTTT; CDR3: CASSPTTSGRAGELFF
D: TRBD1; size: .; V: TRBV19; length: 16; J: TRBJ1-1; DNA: TGTGCCAGTAGTATGGGGACAGGAGCCATGAACACTGAAGCTTTCTTT; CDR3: CASSMGTGAMNTEAFF
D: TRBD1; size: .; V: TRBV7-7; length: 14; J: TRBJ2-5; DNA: TGTGCCAGCGGTGCCGGGACAGGGAAAGAGACCCAGTACTTC; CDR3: CASGAGTGKETQYF
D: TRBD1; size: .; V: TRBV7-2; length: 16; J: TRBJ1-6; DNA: TGTGCCAGCAGCGTAATAGGGACAGGGAGGAATTCACCCCTCCACTTT; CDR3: CASSVIGTGRNSPLHF
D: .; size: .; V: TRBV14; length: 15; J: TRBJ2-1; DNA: TGTGCCAGCAGCCAAGTTCAGGGGATATACAATGAGCAGTTCTTC; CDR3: CASSQVQGIYNEQFF
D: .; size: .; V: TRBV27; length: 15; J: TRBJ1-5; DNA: TGTGCCAGCAGTTTGGCAGGGTTGGGCAATCAGCCCCAGCATTTT; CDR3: CASSLAGLGNQPQHF
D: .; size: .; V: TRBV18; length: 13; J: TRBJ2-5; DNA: TGTGCCAGCTCACCCGGATTAGAAGAGACCCAGTACTTC; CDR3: CASSPGLEETQYF
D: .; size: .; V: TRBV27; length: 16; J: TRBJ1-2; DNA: TGTGCCAGCAGTCAAGGACGGTCGAATCAAAACTATGGCTACACCTTC; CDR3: CASSQGRSNQNYGYTF
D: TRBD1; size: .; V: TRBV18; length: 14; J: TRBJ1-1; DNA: TGTGCCAGCTCACCATCAGGGGGCAGAATTGAAGCTTTCTTT; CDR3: CASSPSGGRIEAFF
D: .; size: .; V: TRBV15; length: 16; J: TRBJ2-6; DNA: TGTGCCACCGTCGTCAGGTTTAGCTCTGGGGCCAACGTCCTGACTTTC; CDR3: CATVVRFSSGANVLTF
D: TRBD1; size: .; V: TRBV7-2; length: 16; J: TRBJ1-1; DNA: TGTGCCAGCAGATCACAGGGGGATCGATCTTACACTGAAGCTTTCTTT; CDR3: CASRSQGDRSYTEAFF
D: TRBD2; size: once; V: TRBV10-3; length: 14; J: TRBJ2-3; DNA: TGTGCCATCAGTGGTAGCGGGAGCACAGATACGCAGTATTTT; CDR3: CAISGSGSTDTQYF
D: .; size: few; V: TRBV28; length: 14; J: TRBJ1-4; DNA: TGTGCCAGCAGCCTCCGGACCCTTGGAGAAAAACTGTTTTTT; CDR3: CASSLRTLGEKLFF
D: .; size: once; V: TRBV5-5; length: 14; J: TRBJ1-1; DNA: TGTGCCAGCACCCTTTTGACAGTGACCACTGAAGCTTTCTTT; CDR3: CASTLLTVTTEAFF
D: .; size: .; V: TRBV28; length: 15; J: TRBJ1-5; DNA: TGTGCCAGCAGTTTCCAGAGCGGGTTGGGTCAGCCCCAGCATTTT; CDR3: CASSFQSGLGQPQHF
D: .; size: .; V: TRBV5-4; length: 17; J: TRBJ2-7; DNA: TGTGCCAGCAGCTTGGGGTCGGGGGGGACAGGCTCCTACGAGCAGTACTTC; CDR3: CASSLGSGGTGSYEQYF
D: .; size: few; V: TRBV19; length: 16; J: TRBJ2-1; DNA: TGTGCCAGTAGTTTAGAGCGGCAAGTATCCTACAATGAGCAGTTCTTC; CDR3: CASSLERQVSYNEQFF
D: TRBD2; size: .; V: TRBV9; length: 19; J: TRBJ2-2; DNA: TGTGCCAGCAGCGCCGCACTGAGACTAGCGGGGGCCAACACCGGGGAGCTGTTTTTT; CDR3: CASSAALRLAGANTGELFF
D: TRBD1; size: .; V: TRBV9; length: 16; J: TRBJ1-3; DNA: TGTGCCAGCAGCGTAGGACAGGGGGCCTTCGGAAACACCATATATTTT; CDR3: CASSVGQGAFGNTIYF
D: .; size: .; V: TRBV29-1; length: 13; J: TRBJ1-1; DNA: TGCAGCGTTGAAGGGGCTAGGGGCACTGAAGCTTTCTTT; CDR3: CSVEGARGTEAFF
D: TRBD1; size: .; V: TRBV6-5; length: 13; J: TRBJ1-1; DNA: TGTGCCAGCAGGGGGACAGCCCAGACGGAAGCTTTCTTT; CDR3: CASRGTAQTEAFF
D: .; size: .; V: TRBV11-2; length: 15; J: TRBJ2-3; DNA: TGTGCCAGCAGCTTAGCGGGGGCCGGCACAGATACGCAGTATTTT; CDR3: CASSLAGAGTDTQYF
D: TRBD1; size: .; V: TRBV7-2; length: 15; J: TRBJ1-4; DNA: TGTGCCAGCAGCTTACTCGGACAGGGTCGGAGTAAACTGTTTTTT; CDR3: CASSLLGQGRSKLFF
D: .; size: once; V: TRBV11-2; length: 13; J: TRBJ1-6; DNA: TGTGCCAGCAGCTTAGTCGTTGGATCACCCCTCCACTTT; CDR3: CASSLVVGSPLHF
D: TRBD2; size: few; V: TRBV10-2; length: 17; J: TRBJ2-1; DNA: TGCGCCAGCAGTGATACCACTAGCGGGAGGTCCCGTAATGAGCAGTTCTTC; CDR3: CASSDTTSGRSRNEQFF
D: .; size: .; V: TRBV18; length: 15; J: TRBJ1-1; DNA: TGTGCCAGCTCATCCAAACAGGGTGTGAAGACTGAAGCTTTCTTT; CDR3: CASSSKQGVKTEAFF
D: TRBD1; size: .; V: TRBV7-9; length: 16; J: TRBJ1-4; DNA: TGTGCCAGCAGCTCACCCCAGACAGGGAGACGTGAAAAACTGTTTTTT; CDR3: CASSSPQTGRREKLFF
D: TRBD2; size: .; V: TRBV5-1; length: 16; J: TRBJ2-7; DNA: TGCGCCAGCAGCTTCGGAAGCGGGAGACCTCCCAACGAGCAGTACTTC; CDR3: CASSFGSGRPPNEQYF
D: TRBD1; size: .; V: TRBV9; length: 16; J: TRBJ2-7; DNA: TGTGCCAGCAGCGTGGGTGGTAAGACAGGGATCTACGAGCAGTACTTC; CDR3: CASSVGGKTGIYEQYF
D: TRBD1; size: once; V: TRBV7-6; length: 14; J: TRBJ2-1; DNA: TGTGCCAGCAGCTTTCGACAGGGATACAATGAGCAGTTCTTC; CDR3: CASSFRQGYNEQFF
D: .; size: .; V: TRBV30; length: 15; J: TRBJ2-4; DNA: TGTGCCTGGACAATCGGACCTAACTGGGGGAACATTCAGTACTTC; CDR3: CAWTIGPNWGNIQYF
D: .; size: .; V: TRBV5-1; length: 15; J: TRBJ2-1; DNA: TGCGCCAGCAGTTACGACGGGAGCTCCTACAATGAGCAGTTCTTC; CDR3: CASSYDGSSYNEQFF
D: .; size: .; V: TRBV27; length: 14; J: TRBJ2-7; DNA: TGTGCCAGCAGTTTAATACATCTATCCTACGAGCAGTACTTC; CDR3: CASSLIHLSYEQYF
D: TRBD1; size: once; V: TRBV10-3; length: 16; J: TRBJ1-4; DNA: TGTGCCATCAAACCGGGACAGGGGCCAACTAATGAAAAACTGTTTTTT; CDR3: CAIKPGQGPTNEKLFF
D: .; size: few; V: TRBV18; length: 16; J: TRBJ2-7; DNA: TGTGCCAGCTCACCGAACCCCCCCCACGCCGCCTACGAGCAGTACTTC; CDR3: CASSPNPPHAAYEQYF
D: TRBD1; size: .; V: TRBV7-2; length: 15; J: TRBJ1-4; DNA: TGTGCCAGCGGCCGGACAGGGACCCCGGATGAAAAACTGTTTTTT; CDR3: CASGRTGTPDEKLFF
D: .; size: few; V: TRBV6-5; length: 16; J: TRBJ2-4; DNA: TGTGCCAGCAGTTTACATCTGGGGGAAGCCAAAAACATTCAGTACTTC; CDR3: CASSLHLGEAKNIQYF
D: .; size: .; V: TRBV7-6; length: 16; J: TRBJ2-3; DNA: TGTGCCAGCAGCCCGTCCGGGAACGCACCCTCAGATACGCAGTATTTT; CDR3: CASSPSGNAPSDTQYF
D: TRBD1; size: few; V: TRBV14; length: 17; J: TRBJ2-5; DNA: TGTGCCAGCAGCCAAGATACCCTCCGGGACAGGGCAGAGACCCAGTACTTC; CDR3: CASSQDTLRDRAETQYF
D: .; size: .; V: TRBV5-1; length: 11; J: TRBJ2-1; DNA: TGCGCCAGCTATAGTGGAAATGAGCAGTTCTTC; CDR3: CASYSGNEQFF
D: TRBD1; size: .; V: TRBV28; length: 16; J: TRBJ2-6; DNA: TGTGCCAGCCGGGGACAGGGGACCTTCGGGGCCAACGTCCTGACTTTC; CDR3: CASRGQGTFGANVLTF
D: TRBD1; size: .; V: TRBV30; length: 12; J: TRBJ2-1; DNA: TGTGCCTGGAGTCCACTGACAGGGCGGAGGTTCTTC; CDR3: CAWSPLTGRRFF
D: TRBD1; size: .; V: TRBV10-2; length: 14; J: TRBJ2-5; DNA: TGCGCCAGCGCCCACAGGGGGCTGCGGGAGACCCAGTACTTC; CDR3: CASAHRGLRETQYF